This TCR beta chain was obtained from a study of shared clonotypes between healthy human individuals. Germline V gene lookup returns CDR1 MDHEN and CDR2 SYDVKM. V trimming: 4 bases; J trimming: 1 base; junction bases outside the gene matches: 2. CDR3 length equals 15 residues. Generated by immunoSEQ multiplex PCR, the TCRdb table keeps only in-frame clones and is missing some. This table holds about 1.1 million clones, approximately 75% found once. This clonotype was obtained from a man aged 18 to 29 in good health. Some clones in this sample may be carry-over from other donors' samples. The sequenced sample consisted of memory CD4+ T cells from PBMCs. Specified subset: CD45RA-negative fraction. The chain links TRBV28 to TRBJ2-2; 8 nucleotides align to TRBD1. CDR3 loop: CASSSTGVNTGELFF. CDR3 bases: TGTGCCAGCAGTTCGACAGGGGTGAACACCGGGGAGCTGTTTTTT. Complete variable domain (other parts from reference TRBV28 and TRBJ2-2): DVKVTQSSRYLVKRTGEKVFLECVQDMDHENMFWYRQDPGLGLRLIYFSYDVKMKEKGDIPEGYSVSREKKERFSLILESASTNQTSMYLCASSSTGVNTGELFFGEGSRLTVL.